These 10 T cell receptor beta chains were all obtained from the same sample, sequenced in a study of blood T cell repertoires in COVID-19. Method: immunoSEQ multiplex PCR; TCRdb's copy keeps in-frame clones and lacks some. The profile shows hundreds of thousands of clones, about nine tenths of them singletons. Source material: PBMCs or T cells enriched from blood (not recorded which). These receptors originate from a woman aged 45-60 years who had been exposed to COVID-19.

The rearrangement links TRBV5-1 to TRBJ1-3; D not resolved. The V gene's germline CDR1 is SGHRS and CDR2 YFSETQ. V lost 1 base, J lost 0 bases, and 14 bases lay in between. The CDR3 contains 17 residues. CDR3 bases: TGCGCCAGCAGCTTGTCGGCAGAACTACACTCTGGAAACACCATATATTTT. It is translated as CASSLSAELHSGNTIYF.

The CDR3 protein is CASSGRGGLAGETQYF. Here the CDR3 DNA reads TGTGCCAGCAGTGGTCGGGGAGGTCTAGCTGGAGAGACCCAGTACTTC. This sequence joins TRBV2 and TRBJ2-5; D is possibly TRBD2 (6 bases). With 4 bases removed from V and 4 bases from J, the gap between germline ends came to 19 bases. The germline V gene encodes CDR1 SNHLY and CDR2 FYNNEI. There are 16 residues in the CDR3.

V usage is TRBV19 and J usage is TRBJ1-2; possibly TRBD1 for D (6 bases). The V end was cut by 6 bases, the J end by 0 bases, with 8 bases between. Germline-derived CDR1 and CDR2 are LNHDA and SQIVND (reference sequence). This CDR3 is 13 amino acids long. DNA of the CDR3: TGTGCCAGTAGGGACAGAACTAACTATGGCTACACCTTC. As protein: CASRDRTNYGYTF.

The CDR3 loop reads CASSPPGQVYEQYF. In DNA form, the CDR3 reads TGTGCCAGCAGCCCGCCGGGACAGGTCTACGAGCAGTACTTC. The chain is built from TRBV7-9 and TRBJ2-7; 8 nucleotides agree with TRBD1. The CDR3 spans 14 residues. The ends lost 5 bases at V and 3 bases at J; junction bases unmatched: 6. CDR1 is SEHNR and CDR2 is FQNEAQ in the germline V gene (reference sequence).

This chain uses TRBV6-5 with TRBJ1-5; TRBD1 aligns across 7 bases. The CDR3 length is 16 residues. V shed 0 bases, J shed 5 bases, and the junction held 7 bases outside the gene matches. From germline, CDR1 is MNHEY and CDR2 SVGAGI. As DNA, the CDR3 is TGTGCCAGCAGTTACTCGAAGGTAGGGGGCCATCAGCCCCAGCATTTT. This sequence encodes CASSYSKVGGHQPQHF.

CDR3 sequence reads: CSAGHSYEQYF. CDR3 bases: TGCAGTGCTGGGCACTCCTACGAGCAGTACTTC. The V and J genes are TRBV20-1 and TRBJ2-7, with D hard to call. Germline V gene lookup returns CDR1 DFQATT and CDR2 SNEGSKA (reference sequence). The CDR3 has 11 amino acids. Trimming stripped 5 bases from V and 0 bases from J, with 5 bases between.

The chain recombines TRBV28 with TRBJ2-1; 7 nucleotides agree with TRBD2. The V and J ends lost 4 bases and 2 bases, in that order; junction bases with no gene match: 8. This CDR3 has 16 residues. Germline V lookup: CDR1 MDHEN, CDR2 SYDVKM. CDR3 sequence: CASSSTAGQTYNEQFF. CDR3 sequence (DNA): TGTGCCAGCAGTTCCACAGCGGGGCAAACCTACAATGAGCAGTTCTTC.

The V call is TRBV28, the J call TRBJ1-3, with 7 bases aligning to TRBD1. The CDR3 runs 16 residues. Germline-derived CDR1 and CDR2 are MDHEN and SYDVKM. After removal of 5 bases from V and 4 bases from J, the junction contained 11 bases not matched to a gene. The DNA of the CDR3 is TGTGCCAGCAGTCTAAGACAGGGTTTGTCCGGAAACACCATATATTTT. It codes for CASSLRQGLSGNTIYF.

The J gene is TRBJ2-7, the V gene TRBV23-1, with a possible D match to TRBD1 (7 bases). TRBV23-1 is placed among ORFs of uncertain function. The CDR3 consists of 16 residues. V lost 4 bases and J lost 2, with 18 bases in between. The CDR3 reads CASSPGGTAKTYEQYF. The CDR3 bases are TGCGCCAGCAGTCCTGGCGGGACAGCCAAAACCTACGAGCAGTACTTC.

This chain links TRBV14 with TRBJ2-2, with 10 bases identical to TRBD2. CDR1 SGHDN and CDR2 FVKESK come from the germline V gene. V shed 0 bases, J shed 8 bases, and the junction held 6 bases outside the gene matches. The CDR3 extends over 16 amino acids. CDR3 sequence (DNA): TGTGCCAGCAGCCAAGAACTAGCGGGGTCAAAAGGGGAGCTGTTTTTT. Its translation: CASSQELAGSKGELFF.